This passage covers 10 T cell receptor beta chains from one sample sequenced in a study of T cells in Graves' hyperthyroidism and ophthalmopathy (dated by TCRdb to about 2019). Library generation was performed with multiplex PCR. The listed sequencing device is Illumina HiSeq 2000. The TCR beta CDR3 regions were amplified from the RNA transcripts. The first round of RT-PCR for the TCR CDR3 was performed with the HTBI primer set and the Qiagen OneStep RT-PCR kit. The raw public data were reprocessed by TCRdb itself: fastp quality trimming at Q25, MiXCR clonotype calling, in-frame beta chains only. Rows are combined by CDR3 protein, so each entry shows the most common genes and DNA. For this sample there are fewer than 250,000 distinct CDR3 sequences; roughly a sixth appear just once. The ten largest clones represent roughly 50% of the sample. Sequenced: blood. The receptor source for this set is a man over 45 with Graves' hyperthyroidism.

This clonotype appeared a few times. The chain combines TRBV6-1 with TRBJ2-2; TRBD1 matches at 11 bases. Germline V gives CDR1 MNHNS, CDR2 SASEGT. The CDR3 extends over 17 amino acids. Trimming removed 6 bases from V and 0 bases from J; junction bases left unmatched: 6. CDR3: CASSRGTGGSNTGELFF. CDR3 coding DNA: TGTGCCAGCAGCCGCGGGACAGGGGGTTCGAACACCGGGGAGCTGTTTTTT.

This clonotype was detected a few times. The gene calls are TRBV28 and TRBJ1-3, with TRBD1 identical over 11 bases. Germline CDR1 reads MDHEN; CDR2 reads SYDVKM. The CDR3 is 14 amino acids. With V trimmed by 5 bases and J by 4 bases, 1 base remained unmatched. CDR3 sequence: CASSRTGGGNTIYF. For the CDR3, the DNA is TGTGCCAGCAGTCGGACAGGGGGCGGAAACACCATATATTTT.

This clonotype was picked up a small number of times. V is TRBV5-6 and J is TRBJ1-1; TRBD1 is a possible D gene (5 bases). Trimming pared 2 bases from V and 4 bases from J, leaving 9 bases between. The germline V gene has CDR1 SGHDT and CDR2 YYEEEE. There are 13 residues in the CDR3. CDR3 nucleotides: TGTGCCAGCAGCTTTTACGGGACCACTGAAGCTTTCTTT. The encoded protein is CASSFYGTTEAFF. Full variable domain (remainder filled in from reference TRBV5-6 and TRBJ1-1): DAGVTQSPTHLIKTRGQQVTLRCSPKSGHDTVSWYQQALGQGPQFIFQYYEEEERQRGNFPDRFSGHQFPNYSSELNVNALLLGDSALYLCASSFYGTTEAFFGQGTRLTVV.

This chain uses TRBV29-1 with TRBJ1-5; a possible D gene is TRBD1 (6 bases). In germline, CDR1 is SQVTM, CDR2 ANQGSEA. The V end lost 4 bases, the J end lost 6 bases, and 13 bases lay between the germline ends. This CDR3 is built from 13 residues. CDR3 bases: TGCAGCGTTGCGGGGGAGGGGGGTCAGCCCCAGCATTTT. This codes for CSVAGEGGQPQHF. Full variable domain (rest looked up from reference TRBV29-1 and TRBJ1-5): SAVISQKPSRDICQRGTSLTIQCQVDSQVTMMFWYRQQPGQSLTLIATANQGSEATYESGFVIDKFPISRPNLTFSTLTVSNMSPEDSSIYLCSVAGEGGQPQHFGDGTRLSIL.

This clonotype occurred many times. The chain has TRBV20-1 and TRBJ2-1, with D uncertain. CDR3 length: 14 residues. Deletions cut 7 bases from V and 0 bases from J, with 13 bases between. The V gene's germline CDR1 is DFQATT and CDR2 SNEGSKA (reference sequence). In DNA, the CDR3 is TGCAGTGTCGAAGACGGCTACTCCTACAATGAGCAGTTCTTC. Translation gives CSVEDGYSYNEQFF.

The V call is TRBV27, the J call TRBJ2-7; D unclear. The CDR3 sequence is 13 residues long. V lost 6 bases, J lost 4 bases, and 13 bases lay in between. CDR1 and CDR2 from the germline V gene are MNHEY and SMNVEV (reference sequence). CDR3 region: CASRRLDGYEQYF. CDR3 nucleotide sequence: TGTGCCAGCAGACGACTGGACGGTTACGAGCAGTACTTC.

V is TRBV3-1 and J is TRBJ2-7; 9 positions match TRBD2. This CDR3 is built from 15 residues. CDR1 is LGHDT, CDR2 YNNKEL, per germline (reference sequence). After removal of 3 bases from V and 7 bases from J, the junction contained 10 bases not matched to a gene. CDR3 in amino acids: CASSQGLAVLGEQYF. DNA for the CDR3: TGTGCCAGCAGCCAGGGACTAGCCGTCTTGGGAGAGCAGTACTTC.

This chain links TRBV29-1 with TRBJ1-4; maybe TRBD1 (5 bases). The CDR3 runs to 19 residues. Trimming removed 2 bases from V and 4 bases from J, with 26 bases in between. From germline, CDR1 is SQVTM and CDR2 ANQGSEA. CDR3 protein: CSVEPPIQDKGRSNEKLFF. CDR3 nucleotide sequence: TGCAGCGTTGAACCCCCTATCCAGGACAAGGGGCGGAGTAATGAAAAACTGTTTTTT.

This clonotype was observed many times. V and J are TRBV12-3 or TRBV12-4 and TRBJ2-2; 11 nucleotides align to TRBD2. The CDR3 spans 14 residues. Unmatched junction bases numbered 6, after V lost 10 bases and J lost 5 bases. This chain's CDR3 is CATQWTSGTGELFF. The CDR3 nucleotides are TGTGCCACTCAATGGACTAGCGGGACCGGGGAGCTGTTTTTT.

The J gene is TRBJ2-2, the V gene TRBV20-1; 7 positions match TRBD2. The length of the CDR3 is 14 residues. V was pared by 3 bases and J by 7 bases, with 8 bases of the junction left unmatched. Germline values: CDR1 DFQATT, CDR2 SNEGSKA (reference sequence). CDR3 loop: CSARGGRWDGELFF. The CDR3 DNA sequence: TGCAGTGCTAGGGGAGGGCGCTGGGACGGGGAGCTGTTTTTT.